This passage covers 10 T cell receptor beta chains from one sample sequenced in a study of T cell repertoires in cytomegalovirus infection. Antigens of these TCRs are unknown. TCRdb called the reads again in MiXCR, with one record for every CDR3 protein. The sample records around 71,000 distinct CDR3 sequences, roughly 40% being singletons. The material sequenced was CD8+ T cells from cultured PBMCs, taken from culture after CMV antigen stimulation. The receptors originated from a human donor in good health (CMV status not recorded). Some clones in this sample may be carry-over from other donors' samples.

The chain employs TRBV4-2 and TRBJ2-5, with 9 bases lining up with TRBD2. Germline V gene lookup returns CDR1 LGHNA and CDR2 YNFKEQ. The CDR3 is made up of 17 amino acids. V was pared by 3 bases and J by 2 bases, with 10 bases of the junction left unmatched. The CDR3 spells CASSQASGVPLQETQYF. The CDR3, as DNA: TGTGCCAGCAGCCAGGCTAGCGGGGTTCCCCTACAAGAGACCCAGTACTTC.

The chain joins TRBV3-1 to TRBJ2-5, with 7 bases aligning to TRBD1. This CDR3 spans 17 amino acids. The junction had 14 bases not matched to a gene; V was cut back by 0 bases and J by 7 bases. Germline assignment: CDR1 LGHDT and CDR2 YNNKEL (reference sequence). The CDR3 coding sequence is TGTGCCAGCAGCCAAGAAAAGTATTTTGGGACAGCGGCGACCCAGTACTTC. Its protein is CASSQEKYFGTAATQYF.

The chain is built from TRBV7-2 and TRBJ2-3, with D tentatively TRBD2 (6 bases). Per the germline V gene, CDR1 is SGHTA and CDR2 is FQGNSA. The ends were cut back, 5 bases at V and 2 bases at J, with 14 bases in the middle. The CDR3 sequence is 15 residues long. The DNA for the CDR3 is TGTGCCAGCAGCCGGGGGAGTCTAACCACAGATACGCAGTATTTT. Its translation is CASSRGSLTTDTQYF.

V usage is TRBV6-1 and J usage is TRBJ2-1; 8 nucleotides line up with TRBD2. V dropped 8 bases and J dropped 8; count of bases not matched to a gene: 14. The germline V gene encodes CDR1 MNHNS and CDR2 SASEGT. The CDR3 sequence is 15 residues long. DNA of the CDR3: TGTGCCAGCGAGGTCGGGGGGGGGGTAATCTATGAGCAGTTCTTC. Translating gives CASEVGGGVIYEQFF.

The sample holds a few counts of this clonotype. V is TRBV7-2 and J is TRBJ1-4; tentatively, D is TRBD1 (5 bases). The CDR3 totals 17 residues. V was cut by 0 bases and J by 8 bases, with 19 bases left in between. Germline V gives CDR1 SGHTA, CDR2 FQGNSA. The chain's CDR3 is CASSLAGTLDLGEKLFF. The DNA for the CDR3 is TGTGCCAGCAGCTTAGCCGGGACCTTGGACTTGGGGGAAAAACTGTTTTTT.

With regard to this clonotype: Its ends do not fully match the called genes, so a read error is possible. V usage is TRBV27 and J usage is TRBJ1-6; 7 bases match TRBD1. The CDR3 is made up of 14 amino acids. The germline V gene has CDR1 MNHEY and CDR2 SMNVEV (reference sequence). Here the CDR3 reads CASTLGGGLGTLHF. For the CDR3, the DNA is TGTGCCAGCACTTTAGGGGGCGGCTTAGGAACCCTCCACTTT.

This clonotype has at least ten counts. The chain couples TRBV7-2 to TRBJ1-2; TRBD1 matches 8 bases. The junction had 6 bases not matched to a gene; V was cut back by 1 base and J by 5 bases. The germline CDR1 and CDR2 sequences are SGHTA and FQGNSA. The CDR3 extends over 15 amino acids. The DNA of the CDR3 is TGTGCCAGCAGCTTAGACCCAGGGGGCGGTTATGGCTACACCTTC. This translates into CASSLDPGGGYGYTF.

This clonotype was picked up a small number of times. The gene calls are TRBV6-2 or TRBV6-3 and TRBJ2-3; D possibly uses TRBD1 or TRBD2 (5 bases each). V shed 5 bases and J shed 2 bases, with 11 bases lying between them. The CDR3 extends over 14 amino acids. The germline V gene has CDR1 MNHEY and CDR2 SVGEGT. DNA of the CDR3: TGTGCCAGCAGTCAGGGACGTCCCACAGATACGCAGTATTTT. It is translated as CASSQGRPTDTQYF.

This clonotype showed up many times. The chain has TRBV4-2 and TRBJ1-2; 10 positions match TRBD1. Trimming took 1 base from V and 4 from J; bases not matched to a gene: 21. The CDR3 totals 21 residues. Germline CDR1 is LGHNA and CDR2 is YNFKEQ. CDR3 sequence (DNA): TGTGCCAGCAGCCAAGGAACGGGGGCCCTGGGACAGGGGATATCTTCCTATGGCTACACCTTC. It yields the protein CASSQGTGALGQGISSYGYTF.

The chain couples TRBV9 to TRBJ2-4, with D perhaps TRBD2 (6 bases). V lost 0 bases and J 3 bases, leaving 22 bases between the germline ends. Germline loops: CDR1 SGDLS, CDR2 YYNGEE. The CDR3 runs to 19 residues. CDR3 DNA sequence: TGTGCCAGCAGCGTAGAGGATAGCGGTTCTCCCTCCCGCAAAAACATTCAGTACTTC. Its translation is CASSVEDSGSPSRKNIQYF.